Each of the 23 T cell receptor beta chains below was sequenced from the same sample in a study of T-cell reconstitution after alpha-beta-depleted transplantation in children. Unique molecular identifiers were incorporated when the TCRbeta library was constructed. In TCRdb, the PCR reads were re-called with MiXCR into one record per CDR3 protein. Of fewer than 550,000 distinct CDR3 sequences in the sample, roughly 11% are singletons; the top ten hold around 15%. The input for sequencing was PBMCs, mostly from graft donor cells, taken 180 days after TCRalphabeta/CD19-depleted stem cell transplant. The receptors here all came from a female patient aged 2-10 years who had a stem cell transplant for aplastic anemia, so the T cells may come from the graft donor.

The J gene is TRBJ1-5, the V gene TRBV24-1; perhaps TRBD1 as D (5 bases). V dropped 5 bases and J dropped 11 bases, with 12 bases sitting between them. The length of the CDR3 is 12 residues. Germline lookup yields CDR1 KGHDR and CDR2 SFDVKD. The CDR3 DNA follows: TGTGCCACCAGTGGTATGACAGAAACCCAGCATTTT. Translation gives CATSGMTETQHF.

This chain links TRBV6-2 or TRBV6-3 with TRBJ2-3; the match to TRBD2 covers 8 bases. The V gene's germline CDR1 is MNHEY and CDR2 SVGEGT. After removal of 2 bases from V and 7 bases from J, the junction contained 11 bases not matched to a gene. This CDR3 has 16 residues. The DNA for the CDR3 is TGTGCCAGCAGTTACCCACTAGCGGCCCGAACAAATACGCAGTATTTT. This codes for CASSYPLAARTNTQYF.

The chain recombines TRBV20-1 with TRBJ1-5; 7 positions agree with TRBD1. This CDR3 is 15 amino acids long. Germline V CDR1 and CDR2: DFQATT, SNEGSKA (reference sequence). Trimming removed 6 bases from V and 0 bases from J; junction bases left unmatched: 8. CDR3: CSAQGQTYSNQPQHF. The DNA for the CDR3 is TGCAGTGCCCAGGGACAGACATATAGCAATCAGCCCCAGCATTTT.

Many counts were recorded for this clonotype. The chain combines TRBV15 with TRBJ2-3, with 8 bases that match TRBD2. Per germline, CDR1 LNHNV and CDR2 YYDKDF (reference sequence). V shed 1 base and J 0 bases; nucleotides not matched to a gene: 0. CDR3 length: 15 amino acids. CDR3: CATSRASGSTDTQYF. In nucleotides, the CDR3 is TGTGCCACCAGCAGAGCTAGCGGGAGCACAGATACGCAGTATTTT.

The chain links TRBV7-9 to TRBJ1-5; TRBD1 matches at 7 bases. The germline V gene has CDR1 SEHNR and CDR2 FQNEAQ (reference sequence). J was trimmed by 2 bases and V by 4 bases; bases with no gene match: 8. There are 16 residues in the CDR3. This CDR3 is CASSSGGGSGNQPQHF. CDR3 DNA: TGTGCCAGCAGCTCAGGGGGGGGCTCGGGCAATCAGCCCCAGCATTTT.

The chain combines TRBV20-1 with TRBJ2-1; 11 bases are a match to TRBD2. CDR1 and CDR2 (germline): DFQATT, SNEGSKA (reference sequence). Trimming took 2 bases from V and 9 from J; bases not matched to a gene: 12. This CDR3 region has 16 residues. The CDR3 reads CSARSPTSGVGFEQFF. The CDR3 nucleotides read TGCAGTGCTAGATCACCGACTAGCGGGGTCGGGTTTGAGCAGTTCTTC.

This clonotype was observed many times. This sequence joins TRBV4-3 and TRBJ2-5; possibly TRBD1 for D (6 bases). Germline assignment: CDR1 LGHNA and CDR2 YSLEER. This CDR3 has 15 residues. Trimming stripped 1 base from V and 1 base from J, with 10 bases between. The CDR3 reads CASSQAGTIQETQYF. Here the CDR3 DNA reads TGCGCCAGCAGCCAAGCCGGGACAATCCAAGAGACCCAGTACTTC.

A few counts support this clonotype. The V and J genes are TRBV28 and TRBJ2-5, with a tentative D call TRBD1 (5 bases). Trimming took off 8 bases at V and 2 bases at J, with 12 bases between the two ends. There are 13 residues in the CDR3. The germline CDR1 and CDR2 sequences are MDHEN and SYDVKM. The chain's CDR3 is CASGSGLQETQYF. The CDR3 DNA reads TGTGCCAGCGGATCAGGGTTACAAGAGACCCAGTACTTC.

CDR3 in DNA: TGCAGCGTTGAAGGACTCCTACACAGGGATTCACTAATGGATACGCAGTATTTT. It codes for CSVEGLLHRDSLMDTQYF. V and J are TRBV29-1 and TRBJ2-3, with a possible D match to TRBD1 (6 bases). This CDR3 comprises 18 residues. Germline V gene sequence: CDR1 SQVTM, CDR2 ANQGSEA. The germline V and J ends were trimmed by 1 base and 6 bases, with 26 bases remaining between them.

The CDR3 loop reads CAIKTGGNTEAFF. The CDR3 DNA reads TGTGCCATAAAGACAGGGGGAAACACTGAAGCTTTCTTT. This chain links TRBV12-3 or TRBV12-4 with TRBJ1-1, with TRBD1 matching 9 bases. This CDR3 is built from 13 residues. The ends lost 10 bases at V and 2 bases at J; junction bases unmatched: 5.

The rearrangement joins TRBV10-2 to TRBJ1-2; D call uncertain. Germline V gene sequence: CDR1 WSHSY, CDR2 SAAADI. Trimming took 0 bases from V and 8 from J, leaving 7 bases between them. This CDR3 has 12 residues. The CDR3 loop reads CASSESILGYTF. DNA of the CDR3: TGCGCCAGCAGTGAGTCGATCCTCGGCTACACCTTC.

The rearrangement links TRBV5-1 to TRBJ2-1; D is uncertain. The CDR3 length is 13 residues. Germline V CDR1 and CDR2: SGHRS, YFSETQ. Trimming cost V 6 bases and J 7 bases, with 14 bases left between them. CDR3 in amino acids: CASTPGPPNEQFF. The CDR3 DNA sequence: TGCGCCAGCACCCCCGGCCCTCCGAATGAGCAGTTCTTC.

This clonotype was counted between two and nine times. The chain uses TRBV7-9 and TRBJ2-3; TRBD2 is a possible D gene (5 bases). From germline, CDR1 is SEHNR and CDR2 FQNEAQ (reference sequence). Trimming cost V 0 bases and J 1 base, with 8 bases left between them. The CDR3 contains 15 residues. CDR3 residues: CASSLAKRGTDTQYF. Here the CDR3 DNA reads TGTGCCAGCAGCTTAGCTAAGAGGGGCACAGATACGCAGTATTTT. Together with reference TRBV7-9 and TRBJ2-3, the CDR3 gives the full variable domain: DTGVSQNPRHKITKRGQNVTFRCDPISEHNRLYWYRQTLGQGPEFLTYFQNEAQLEKSRLLSDRFSAERPKGSFSTLEIQRTEQGDSAMYLCASSLAKRGTDTQYFGPGTRLTVL.

In this sample, this clonotype turned up a few times. CDR3 sequence reads: CAISEPFRASGRQSTDTQYF. The CDR3 nucleotides read TGTGCCATCAGTGAGCCGTTTAGGGCTAGCGGGAGGCAAAGCACAGATACGCAGTATTTT. The chain joins TRBV10-3 to TRBJ2-3; 11 nucleotides align to TRBD2. The germline CDR1 and CDR2 sequences are ENHRY and SYGVKD. The V and J ends lost 2 bases and 0 bases, in that order; junction bases with no gene match: 13. The CDR3 runs to 20 residues.

This clonotype turned up a few times. The rearrangement joins TRBV28 to TRBJ1-2; D call uncertain. The ends were cut back, 5 bases at V and 6 bases at J, with 7 bases in the middle. The CDR3 consists of 11 residues. In germline, CDR1 is MDHEN, CDR2 SYDVKM. DNA for the CDR3: TGTGCCAGCAGTATCAGTAATGGCTACACCTTC. Translating it yields CASSISNGYTF.

This clonotype turned up a few times. The rearrangement uses TRBV10-3 and TRBJ2-7, with TRBD2 matching over 9 bases. CDR1 and CDR2 from the germline V gene are ENHRY and SYGVKD. J was trimmed by 2 bases and V by 8 bases; bases with no gene match: 7. The CDR3 totals 14 residues. This CDR3 reads CAIGAGGPPYEQYV. CDR3 nucleotides: TGTGCCATCGGGGCGGGAGGGCCCCCCTACGAGCAGTACGTC.

This clonotype has only a few counts. This chain links TRBV10-3 with TRBJ2-3, with 7 nucleotides matching TRBD1. With V trimmed by 10 bases and J by 3 bases, 4 bases remained unmatched. Germline lookup yields CDR1 ENHRY and CDR2 SYGVKD. CDR3 length equals 12 residues. CDR3 bases: TGTGCCACCGGACAGGCTACAGATACGCAGTATTTT. This gives the protein CATGQATDTQYF.

Here the CDR3 DNA reads TGCAGTGCTTCACCTCAGGCGGGACGCTACGAGCAGTACGTC. Translated: CSASPQAGRYEQYV. The chain couples TRBV20-1 to TRBJ2-7; D may be TRBD2 (6 bases). The CDR3 is 14 residues long. Trimming removed 5 bases at V and 3 bases at J, with 17 bases between. CDR1 is DFQATT and CDR2 is SNEGSKA in the germline V gene (reference sequence).

The chain joins TRBV7-2 to TRBJ1-6; D remains unclear. Germline-derived CDR1 and CDR2 are SGHTA and FQGNSA. This CDR3 region has 13 residues. Trimming pared 1 base from V and 9 bases from J, leaving 7 bases between. CDR3 bases: TGTGCCAGCAGCTTAGTTGAGGGTTCACCCCTCCACTTT. Protein product: CASSLVEGSPLHF.

The chain has TRBV6-1 and TRBJ2-2; possible D gene TRBD1, 6 bases. Deletions cut 7 bases from V and 4 bases from J, with 22 bases between. The CDR3 is made up of 17 amino acids. Per the germline V gene, CDR1 is MNHNS and CDR2 is SASEGT. In nucleotides, the CDR3 is TGTGCCAGCATTCTGGAATCGTGGGGGCCGAGCACCGGGGAGCTGTTTTTT. This encodes CASILESWGPSTGELFF.

This chain links TRBV7-6 with TRBJ2-1, with 10 bases aligning to TRBD2. Germline V gives CDR1 SGHVS, CDR2 FNYEAQ. The V segment lost 1 base and the J segment 4 bases; nucleotides outside the gene matches: 7. This CDR3 is 17 amino acids long. CDR3 DNA: TGTGCCAGCAGCTTAGGCCTTCCTAGCGGGAGTTACAATGAGCAGTTCTTC. Its protein is CASSLGLPSGSYNEQFF.

This clonotype was counted only a few times. The genes are TRBV5-1 and TRBJ2-5; D is unresolved. The CDR3 covers 17 residues. The ends were cut back, 1 base at V and 4 bases at J, with 20 bases in the middle. Germline CDR1 and CDR2: SGHRS and YFSETQ. DNA of the CDR3: TGCGCCAGCAGCTTGACTATACAGTTACCCCGGGCAGAGACCCAGTACTTC. Protein sequence: CASSLTIQLPRAETQYF.

This clonotype appeared a few times. This chain uses TRBV5-1 with TRBJ2-1, with D maybe TRBD1 (6 bases). Germline V CDR1 and CDR2: SGHRS, YFSETQ. The ends were cut back, 1 base at V and 4 bases at J, with 12 bases in the middle. The CDR3 covers 15 residues. CDR3 nucleotide sequence: TGCGCCAGCAGCTTGAAACAGGGTCCTTACAATGAGCAGTTCTTC. It is translated as CASSLKQGPYNEQFF.